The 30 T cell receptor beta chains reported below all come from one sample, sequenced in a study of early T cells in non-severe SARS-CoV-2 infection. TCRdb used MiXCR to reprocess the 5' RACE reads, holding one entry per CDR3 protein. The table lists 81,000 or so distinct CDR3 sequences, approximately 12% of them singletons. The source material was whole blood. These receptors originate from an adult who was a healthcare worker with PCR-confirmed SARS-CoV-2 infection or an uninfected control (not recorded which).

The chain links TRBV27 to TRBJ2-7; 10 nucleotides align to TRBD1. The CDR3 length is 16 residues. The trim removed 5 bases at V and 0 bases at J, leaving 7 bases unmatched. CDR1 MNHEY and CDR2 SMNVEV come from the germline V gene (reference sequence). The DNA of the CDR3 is TGTGCCAGCAGTCTGGTAGGGGACAGGGGCTCCTACGAGCAGTACTTC. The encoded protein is CASSLVGDRGSYEQYF.

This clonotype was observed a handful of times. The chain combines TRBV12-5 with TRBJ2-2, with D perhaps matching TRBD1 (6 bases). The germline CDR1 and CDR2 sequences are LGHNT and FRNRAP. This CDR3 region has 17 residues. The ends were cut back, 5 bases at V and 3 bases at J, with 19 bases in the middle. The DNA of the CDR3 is TGTGCTAGTGGTCCGCTCCCACAGGGAAGGCACACCGGGGAGCTGTTTTTT. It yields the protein CASGPLPQGRHTGELFF.

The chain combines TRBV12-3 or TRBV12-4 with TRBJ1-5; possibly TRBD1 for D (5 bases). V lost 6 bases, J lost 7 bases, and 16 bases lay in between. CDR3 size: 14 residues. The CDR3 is CASSPGHNGQPQHF. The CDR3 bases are TGTGCCAGCAGCCCCGGACATAATGGGCAGCCCCAGCATTTT.

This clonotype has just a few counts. The CDR3 loop reads CASSFTGELSEQYF. The CDR3 DNA reads as TGTGCCAGCAGCTTTACAGGGGAATTATCCGAGCAGTACTTC. V is TRBV7-9 and J is TRBJ2-7; TRBD1 matches 7 bases. The germline CDR1 and CDR2 sequences are SEHNR and FQNEAQ (reference sequence). The CDR3 totals 14 residues. V gave up 3 bases and J gave up 6 bases; unmatched junction bases: 8. The full variable domain, in which reference TRBV7-9 and TRBJ2-7 provide the parts outside the CDR3, is DTGVSQNPRHKITKRGQNVTFRCDPISEHNRLYWYRQTLGQGPEFLTYFQNEAQLEKSRLLSDRFSAERPKGSFSTLEIQRTEQGDSAMYLCASSFTGELSEQYFGPGTRLTVT.

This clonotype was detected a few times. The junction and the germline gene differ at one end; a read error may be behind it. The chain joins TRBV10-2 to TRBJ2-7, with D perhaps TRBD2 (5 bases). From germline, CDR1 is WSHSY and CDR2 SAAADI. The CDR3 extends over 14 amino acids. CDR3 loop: CASRQSLTVSRGGF. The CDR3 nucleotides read TGCGCCAGCAGACAGTCCCTTACTGTATCTAGAGGAGGCTTC.

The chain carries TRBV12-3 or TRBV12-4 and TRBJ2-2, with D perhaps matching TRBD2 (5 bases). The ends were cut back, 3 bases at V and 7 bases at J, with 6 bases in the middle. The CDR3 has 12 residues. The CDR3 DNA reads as TGTGCCAGCAGTTTTAGCGTCGGGGAGCTGTTTTTT. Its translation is CASSFSVGELFF.

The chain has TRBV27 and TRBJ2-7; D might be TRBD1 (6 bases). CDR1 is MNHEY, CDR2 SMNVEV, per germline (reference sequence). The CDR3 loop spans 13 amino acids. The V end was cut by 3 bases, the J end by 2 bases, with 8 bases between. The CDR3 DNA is TGTGCCAGCAGTTTTGGGACAACCTACGAGCAGTACTTC. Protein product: CASSFGTTYEQYF.

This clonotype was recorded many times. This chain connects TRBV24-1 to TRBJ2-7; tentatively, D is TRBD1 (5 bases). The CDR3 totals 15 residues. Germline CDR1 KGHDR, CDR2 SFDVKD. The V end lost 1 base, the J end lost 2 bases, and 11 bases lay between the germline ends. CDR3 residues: CATSDFPRQPYEQYF. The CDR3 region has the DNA TGTGCCACCAGTGATTTTCCGCGACAGCCCTACGAGCAGTACTTC.

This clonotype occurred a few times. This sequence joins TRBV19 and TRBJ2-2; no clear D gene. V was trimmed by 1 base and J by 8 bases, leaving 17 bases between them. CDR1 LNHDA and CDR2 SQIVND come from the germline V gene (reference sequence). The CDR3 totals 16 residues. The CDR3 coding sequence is TGTGCCAGTAGTATAGCCGGGTCTATCTTCCCGGGGGAGCTGTTTTTT. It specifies CASSIAGSIFPGELFF.

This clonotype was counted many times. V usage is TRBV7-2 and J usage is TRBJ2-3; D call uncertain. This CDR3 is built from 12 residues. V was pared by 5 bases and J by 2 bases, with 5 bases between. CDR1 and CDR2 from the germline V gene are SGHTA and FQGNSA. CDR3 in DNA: TGTGCCAGCAGCCCCTACACAGATACGCAGTATTTT. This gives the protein CASSPYTDTQYF.

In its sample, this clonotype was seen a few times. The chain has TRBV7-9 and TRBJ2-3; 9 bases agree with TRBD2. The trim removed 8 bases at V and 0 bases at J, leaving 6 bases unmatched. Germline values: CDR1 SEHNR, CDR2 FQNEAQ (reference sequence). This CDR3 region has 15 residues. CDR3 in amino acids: CASGLAGPSTDTQYF. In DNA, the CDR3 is TGTGCCAGCGGCCTAGCGGGACCTAGCACAGATACGCAGTATTTT. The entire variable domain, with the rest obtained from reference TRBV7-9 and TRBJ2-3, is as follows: DTGVSQNPRHKITKRGQNVTFRCDPISEHNRLYWYRQTLGQGPEFLTYFQNEAQLEKSRLLSDRFSAERPKGSFSTLEIQRTEQGDSAMYLCASGLAGPSTDTQYFGPGTRLTVL.

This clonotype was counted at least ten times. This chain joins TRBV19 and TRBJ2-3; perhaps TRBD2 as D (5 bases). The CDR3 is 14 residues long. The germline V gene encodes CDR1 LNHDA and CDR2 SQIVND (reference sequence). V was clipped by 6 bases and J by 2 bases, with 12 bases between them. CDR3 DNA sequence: TGTGCCAGTAGCCTGAGCGGAGACACAGATACGCAGTATTTT. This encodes CASSLSGDTDTQYF.

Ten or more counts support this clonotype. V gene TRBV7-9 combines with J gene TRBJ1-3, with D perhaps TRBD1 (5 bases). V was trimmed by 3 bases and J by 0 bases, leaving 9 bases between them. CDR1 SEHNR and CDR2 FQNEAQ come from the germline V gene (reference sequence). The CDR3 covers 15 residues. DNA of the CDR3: TGTGCCAGCAGCTTGAGACAGAGCTCTGGAAACACCATATATTTT. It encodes CASSLRQSSGNTIYF.

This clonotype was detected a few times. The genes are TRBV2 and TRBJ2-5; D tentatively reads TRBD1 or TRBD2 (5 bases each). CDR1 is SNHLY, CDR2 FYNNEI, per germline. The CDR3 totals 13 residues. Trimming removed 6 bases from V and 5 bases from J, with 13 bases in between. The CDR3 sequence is CASSPGLWETQYF. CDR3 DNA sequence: TGTGCCAGCAGCCCGGGGCTTTGGGAGACCCAGTACTTC.

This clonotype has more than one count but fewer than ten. The DNA of the CDR3 is TGTGCCAGCAGCCAAGTAGTCCAAGAGACCCAGTACTTC. It translates to CASSQVVQETQYF. This chain uses TRBV3-1 with TRBJ2-5; D is ambiguous. This CDR3 has 13 amino acids. Germline V gives CDR1 LGHDT, CDR2 YNNKEL (reference sequence). Deletions cut 1 base from V and 1 base from J, with 4 bases between.

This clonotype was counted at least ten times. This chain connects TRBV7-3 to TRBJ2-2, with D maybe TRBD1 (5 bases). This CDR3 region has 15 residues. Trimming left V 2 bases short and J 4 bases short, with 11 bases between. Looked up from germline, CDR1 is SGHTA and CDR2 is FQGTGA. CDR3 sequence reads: CASSLQGLSTGELFF. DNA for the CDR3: TGTGCCAGCAGCTTACAGGGATTAAGCACCGGGGAGCTGTTTTTT.

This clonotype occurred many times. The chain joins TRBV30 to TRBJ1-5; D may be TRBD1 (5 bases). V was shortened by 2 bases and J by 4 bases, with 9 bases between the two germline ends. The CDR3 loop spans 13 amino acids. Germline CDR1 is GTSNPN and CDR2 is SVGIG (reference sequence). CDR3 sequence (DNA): TGTGCCTGGAGTTCAGGGAGGAATCAGCCCCAGCATTTT. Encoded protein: CAWSSGRNQPQHF.

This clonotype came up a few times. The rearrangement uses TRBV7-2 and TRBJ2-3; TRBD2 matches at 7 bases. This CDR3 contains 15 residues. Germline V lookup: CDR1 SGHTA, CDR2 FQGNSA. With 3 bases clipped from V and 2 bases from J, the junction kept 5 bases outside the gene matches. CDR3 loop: CASSLAGLFTDTQYF. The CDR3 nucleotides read TGTGCCAGCAGCTTGGCGGGACTATTCACAGATACGCAGTATTTT. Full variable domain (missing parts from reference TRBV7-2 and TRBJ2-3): GAGVSQSPSNKVTEKGKDVELRCDPISGHTALYWYRQSLGQGLEFLIYFQGNSAPDKSGLPSDRFSAERTGGSVSTLTIQRTQQEDSAVYLCASSLAGLFTDTQYFGPGTRLTVL.

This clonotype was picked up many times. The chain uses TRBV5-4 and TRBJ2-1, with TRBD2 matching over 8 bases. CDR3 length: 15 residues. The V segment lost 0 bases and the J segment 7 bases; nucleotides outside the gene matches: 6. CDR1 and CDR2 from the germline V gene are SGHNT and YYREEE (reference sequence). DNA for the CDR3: TGTGCCAGCAGCTTGGAACTAGCGGCGGGAAATGAGCAGTTCTTC. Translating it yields CASSLELAAGNEQFF.

CDR3 sequence (DNA): TGTGCCAGCAGGGAGAAGCAGTACTTC. It translates to CASREKQYF. The rearrangement uses TRBV9 and TRBJ2-7; D gene ambiguous. The CDR3 is 9 residues long. Trimming took off 5 bases at V and 8 bases at J, with 5 bases between the two ends. Germline CDR1 SGDLS, CDR2 YYNGEE.

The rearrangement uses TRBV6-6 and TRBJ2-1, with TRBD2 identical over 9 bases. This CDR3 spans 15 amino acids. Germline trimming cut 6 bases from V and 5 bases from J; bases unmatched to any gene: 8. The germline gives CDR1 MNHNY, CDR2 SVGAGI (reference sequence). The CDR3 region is CASSQGIAGDNEQFF. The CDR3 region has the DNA TGTGCCAGCAGCCAGGGGATAGCGGGGGACAATGAGCAGTTCTTC.

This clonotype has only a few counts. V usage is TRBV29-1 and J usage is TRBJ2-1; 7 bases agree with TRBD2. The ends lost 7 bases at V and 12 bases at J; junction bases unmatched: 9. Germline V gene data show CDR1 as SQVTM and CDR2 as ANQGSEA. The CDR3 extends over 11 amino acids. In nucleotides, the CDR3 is TGCAGCGCTCCCGCCTCTAGCGGGCAGTTCTTC. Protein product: CSAPASSGQFF.

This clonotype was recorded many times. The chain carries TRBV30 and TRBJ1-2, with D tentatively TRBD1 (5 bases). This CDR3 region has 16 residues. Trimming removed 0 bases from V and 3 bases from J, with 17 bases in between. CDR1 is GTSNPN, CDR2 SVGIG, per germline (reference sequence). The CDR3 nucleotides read TGTGCCTGGAGTGTACTTTTGAGGGGTTATGACTATGGCTACACCTTC. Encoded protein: CAWSVLLRGYDYGYTF.

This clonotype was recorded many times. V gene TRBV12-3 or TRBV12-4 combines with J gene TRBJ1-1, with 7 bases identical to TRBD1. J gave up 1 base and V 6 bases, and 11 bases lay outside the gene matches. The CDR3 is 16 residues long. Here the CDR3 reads CASSKGIYRGNTEAFF. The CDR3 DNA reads TGTGCCAGCAGCAAGGGGATTTACAGGGGGAACACTGAAGCTTTCTTT.

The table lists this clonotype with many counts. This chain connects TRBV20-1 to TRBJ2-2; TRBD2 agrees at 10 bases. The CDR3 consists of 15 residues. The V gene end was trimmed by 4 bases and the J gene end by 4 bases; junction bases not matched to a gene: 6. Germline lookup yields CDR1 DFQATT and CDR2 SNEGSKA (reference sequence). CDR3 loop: CSATSGSGGTGELFF. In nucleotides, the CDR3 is TGCAGTGCTACTAGCGGGAGTGGCGGCACCGGGGAGCTGTTTTTT.

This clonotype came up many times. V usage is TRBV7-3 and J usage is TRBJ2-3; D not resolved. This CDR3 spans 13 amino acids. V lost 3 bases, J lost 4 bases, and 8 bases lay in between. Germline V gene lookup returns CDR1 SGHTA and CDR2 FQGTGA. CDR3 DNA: TGTGCCAGCAGCTTTGAAGATTCAGATACGCAGTATTTT. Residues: CASSFEDSDTQYF. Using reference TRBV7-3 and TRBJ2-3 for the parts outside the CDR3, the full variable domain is GAGVSQTPSNKVTEKGKYVELRCDPISGHTALYWYRQSLGQGPEFLIYFQGTGAADDSGLPNDRFFAVRPEGSVSTLKIQRTERGDSAVYLCASSFEDSDTQYFGPGTRLTVL.

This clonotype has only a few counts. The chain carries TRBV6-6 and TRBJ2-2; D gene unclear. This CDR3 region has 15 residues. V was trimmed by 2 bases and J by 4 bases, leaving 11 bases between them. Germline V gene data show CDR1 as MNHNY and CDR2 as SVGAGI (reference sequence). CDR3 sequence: CASSYRSAATGELFF. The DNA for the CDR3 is TGTGCCAGCAGTTACAGGTCGGCCGCCACCGGGGAGCTGTTTTTT.

The CDR3 protein is CASTTYGAGSGETQYF. CDR3 bases: TGTGCCAGCACCACTTACGGGGCAGGCTCGGGGGAGACCCAGTACTTC. V is TRBV7-9 and J is TRBJ2-5, with D perhaps matching TRBD1 or TRBD2 (5 bases each). The CDR3 is 16 residues long. Germline V gives CDR1 SEHNR, CDR2 FQNEAQ (reference sequence). The V gene lost 7 bases and the J gene lost 5 bases, with 23 bases spanning the gap.

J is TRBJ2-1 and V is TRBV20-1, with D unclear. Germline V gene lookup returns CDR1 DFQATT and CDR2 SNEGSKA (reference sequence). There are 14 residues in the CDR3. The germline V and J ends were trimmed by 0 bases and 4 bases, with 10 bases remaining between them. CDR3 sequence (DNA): TGCAGTGCTAGAGACCTCGACCAATACAATGAGCAGTTCTTC. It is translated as CSARDLDQYNEQFF.

The DNA of the CDR3 is TGTGCCAGCAGCCAAGAGGGACAGGGAAGCTCTGGGGCCAACGTCCTGACTTTC. Its translation is CASSQEGQGSSGANVLTF. This sequence joins TRBV4-2 and TRBJ2-6; 9 positions match TRBD1. Trimming at V came to 0 bases and at J to 0 bases, leaving 3 bases not matched to a gene. The CDR3 is 18 residues long. Germline CDR1 is LGHNA and CDR2 is YNFKEQ.